The 3 T cell receptor beta chains below all came from one sample that was sequenced in a study of tumor-infiltrating lymphocytes in primary liver carcinoma. With 500 to 650 ng total RNA as template and a constant-region primer, TCR beta cDNA was made. ARM-PCR was slightly modified, and three nested multiplex PCR rounds with it gave rise to the TCR beta libraries. TRBV1-TRBV30 forward primers and a C-beta reverse primer were used in the first two PCR rounds, which each ran for about 10 cycles. Using its own MiXCR run on the multiplex PCR reads, TCRdb lists one record per CDR3 protein. The sample records more than 90,000 distinct CDR3 sequences, approximately 70% being singletons. Co-extracted RNA and DNA came from about 20-30 mg of unsorted bulk tissue. Sequenced: liver tumor tissue from sampling region 2. Subset here: tumor region T2, inferior pole. These receptors all come from an older woman with primary liver carcinoma and hepatitis B virus infection.

This chain connects TRBV7-9 to TRBJ1-2; D gene unclear. Germline CDR1 is SEHNR and CDR2 is FQNEAQ (reference sequence). The CDR3 spans 13 residues. V dropped 5 bases and J dropped 8 bases, with 15 bases sitting between them. The CDR3: CASSRRWLQGYTF. In nucleotides, the CDR3 is TGTGCCAGCAGCCGGCGATGGTTGCAGGGCTACACCTTC.

In its sample, this clonotype was seen a few times. One base away lies a much larger clone, so this may be a sequencing read error. The CDR3 region is CASSHGGLQGASYNEQYF. The CDR3 DNA is TGCGCCAGCAGCCATGGGGGATTACAGGGGGCCTCCTACAATGAGCAGTACTTC. The chain carries TRBV4-1 and TRBJ2-1, with 9 nucleotides matching TRBD1. The J call is in doubt because the DNA end fits TRBJ2-7 better. The CDR3 length is 18 residues. Per the germline V gene, CDR1 is MGHRA and CDR2 is YSYEKL.

This clonotype was recorded many times. The rearrangement uses TRBV5-1 and TRBJ2-1; 9 bases align to TRBD2. CDR3 length: 15 residues. Looked up from germline, CDR1 is SGHRS and CDR2 is YFSETQ. The V and J ends lost 2 bases and 9 bases, in that order; junction bases with no gene match: 9. The chain's CDR3 is CASSLGSGRQGEQFF. The CDR3 DNA is TGCGCCAGCAGCTTAGGTAGCGGGAGACAGGGTGAGCAGTTCTTC.